This T cell receptor (beta chain) was documented in a study of CD8 T cells in Susac syndrome. This CDR3 region has 14 residues. Germline lookup yields CDR1 LNHDA and CDR2 SQIVND (reference sequence). The V end lost 6 bases, the J end lost 2 bases, and 13 bases lay between the germline ends. Random hexamers were used to reverse transcribe the RNA input (about 0.45 to 1 ug). Amplification of TCR beta CDR3 by immunoSEQ multiplex PCR spanned 54 Vbeta and 13 Jbeta. TCRdb reanalysed the immunoSEQ multiplex PCR reads using MiXCR and keeps one entry per CDR3 protein. Of more than 150,000 distinct CDR3 sequences listed, about 94% are singletons.

Sample: CD4+ T cells from PBMCs. This sequence joins TRBV19 and TRBJ1-1; D ambiguous. The sequence was collected from a human donor in good health. The CDR3 here is CASSPASSNTEAFF. The CDR3 DNA sequence: TGTGCCAGTAGCCCAGCCTCCTCTAACACTGAAGCTTTCTTT. The whole variable domain, remainder taken from reference TRBV19 and TRBJ1-1, is DGGITQSPKYLFRKEGQNVTLSCEQNLNHDAMYWYRQDPGQGLRLIYYSQIVNDFQKGDIAEGYSVSREKKESFPLTVTSAQKNPTAFYLCASSPASSNTEAFFGQGTRLTVV.